This T cell receptor (beta chain) was identified during a study of blood T cell repertoires in COVID-19. Trimming cost V 2 bases and J 2 bases, with 6 bases left between them. The CDR3 consists of 13 residues. From germline, CDR1 is MDHEN and CDR2 SYDVKM. Generated by immunoSEQ multiplex PCR, the TCRdb table keeps only in-frame clones and is missing some. The repertoire holds some 240,000 clones, over 80% seen once, with 9.5% to 13% in the top ten. Enrolment of Seattle patients took place during active infection, and they were followed longitudinally. Of note for this clone: Other DNA variants within this sample encode the same CDR3.

The chain carries TRBV28 and TRBJ1-2, with D unclear. The receptor's source is a woman between 70 and 85 years old with COVID-19, enrolled during active disease. Sequenced input: peripheral blood. Written as DNA, the CDR3 is TGTGCCAGCAGTTTAGGAGGAAACTATGGCTACACCTTC. It encodes CASSLGGNYGYTF.